One sample yielded the 4 T cell receptor beta chains listed below, sequenced in a study of blood T cell repertoires in COVID-19. The assay was immunoSEQ multiplex PCR, and TCRdb's table has in-frame clones only and misses some. Of about 340,000 clones in the sample, over 70% were seen once. Sample: peripheral blood. Receptor source: a man aged 25 to 40 with active or convalescent COVID-19.

This clone has a count of ten or more. The chain is built from TRBV6-5 and TRBJ2-7, with 15 bases lining up with TRBD2. Germline values: CDR1 MNHEY, CDR2 SVGAGI. The ends lost 8 bases at V and 12 bases at J; junction bases unmatched: 11. The CDR3 loop spans 14 amino acids. The DNA for the CDR3 is TGTGCCAGCCGCCGGACTAGCGGGGGGGAAAGTGGGTACTTC. Translating gives CASRRTSGGESGYF.

The genes are TRBV14 and TRBJ1-1, with D possibly matching TRBD1 (5 bases). Trimming cost V 1 base and J 11 bases, with 17 bases left between them. This CDR3 is built from 14 residues. CDR1 and CDR2 (germline): SGHDN, FVKESK. This CDR3 reads CASSQADTWLNAFF. In DNA form, the CDR3 reads TGTGCCAGCAGCCAAGCGGACACATGGCTGAATGCTTTCTTT. Based on the CDR3 plus reference TRBV14 and TRBJ1-1, the full variable domain is EAGVTQFPSHSVIEKGQTVTLRCDPISGHDNLYWYRRVMGKEIKFLLHFVKESKQDESGMPNNRFLAERTGGTYSTLKVQPAELEDSGVYFCASSQADTWLNAFFGQGTRLTVV.

This clone came up once. V usage is TRBV9 and J usage is TRBJ1-1; 8 nucleotides match TRBD1. CDR3 length: 15 residues. The junction had 7 bases not matched to a gene; V was cut back by 2 bases and J by 4 bases. CDR1 SGDLS and CDR2 YYNGEE come from the germline V gene. CDR3 loop: CASSVTGGSGTEAFF. DNA for the CDR3: TGTGCCAGCAGCGTTACAGGGGGATCGGGCACTGAAGCTTTCTTT.

The chain combines TRBV3-1 (or the pseudogene TRBV3-2) with TRBJ2-1; 9 bases are shared with TRBD2. The CDR3 has 17 residues. Germline V gene lookup returns CDR1 LGHDT and CDR2 YNNKEL (reference sequence). J lost 7 bases, V lost 1 base, and 11 bases had no gene match. The CDR3 sequence: CASSQAARGLALNEQFF. DNA of the CDR3: TGTGCCAGCAGCCAAGCGGCTAGGGGACTAGCCTTGAATGAGCAGTTCTTC.